This TCR beta chain was retrieved from a study of T cell repertoires in cytomegalovirus infection. Background on the study: HLA-B-restricted CMV epitopes that are well studied were used alongside recently identified HLA-C-restricted ones. Public signatures in TCR beta pointed to CMV infection and matching HLA type. Overall study findings and caveats: Using cumulative public TCR beta family frequency, the authors identified those who carried CMV together with the relevant HLA. Within the response measured ex vivo, HLA-C-restricted CMV-specific TCR beta clonotypes were dominant.

TCRdb redid the calling of the reads with MiXCR, one entry per CDR3 protein. This sample yields about 770,000 distinct CDR3 sequences, of which almost 30% are seen a single time; about an eighth belongs to the top ten. Comments on this clonotype: As yet, its antigen is unknown. An end of the junction differs from the germline gene, which may be a read error.

Germline CDR1 reads SSHAT; CDR2 reads FNYEAQ (reference sequence). This CDR3 has 13 residues. The source is a human donor in good health (CMV status not recorded). Some clones in this sample may be carry-over from other donors' samples. This chain connects TRBV7-7 to TRBJ2-5; either TRBD1 or TRBD2 may fit D (5 bases each). Sequencing was performed on cultured CD8+ T cells from PBMCs, taken from culture after CMV antigen stimulation. CDR3: CASSRTGTKTQYF. The CDR3 nucleotides are TGTGCTAGCAGCCGGACCGGGACGAAGACCCAGTACTTC.